The entry below describes one T cell receptor beta chain. Antigen: not known. The data belong to a study of T cell responses to AZD1222 COVID-19 vaccine. General observations from the study: Nearly half of spike-specific TCRs reportedly target variant regions that are unmutated in the B.1.351 and B.1.1.7 variants.

The method was immunoSEQ multiplex PCR; TCRdb's version includes in-frame clones alone and lacks a portion of them. In the table there are 130,000 or so clones, 70% to 90% of which are singletons. This CDR3 is built from 17 residues. Trimming removed 5 bases from V and 4 bases from J; junction bases left unmatched: 8. Per germline, CDR1 LNHDA and CDR2 SQIVND (reference sequence). The sample consisted of peripheral blood, taken on day 0 of AZD1222 vaccination. The V call is TRBV19, the J call TRBJ2-3; 14 bases align to TRBD2. The sequence was obtained from an adult in good health. In DNA, the CDR3 is TGTGCCAGTAGTGGGACTAGCGGGAGAGGGGCCCCAGATACGCAGTATTTT. Translating it yields CASSGTSGRGAPDTQYF. The whole variable domain, remainder taken from reference TRBV19 and TRBJ2-3, is DGGITQSPKYLFRKEGQNVTLSCEQNLNHDAMYWYRQDPGQGLRLIYYSQIVNDFQKGDIAEGYSVSREKKESFPLTVTSAQKNPTAFYLCASSGTSGRGAPDTQYFGPGTRLTVL.